This T cell receptor beta chain was recorded in a study of T-cell reconstitution after alpha-beta-depleted transplantation in children. Construction of the TCRbeta library involved unique molecular identifiers. TCRdb re-called the PCR reads with MiXCR, one entry per CDR3 protein. The sample records some 600,000 distinct CDR3 sequences, roughly 17% being singletons. This clonotype has at least ten counts. This TCR was recovered from a human donor who donated a stem cell graft to a child with acute myeloid leukemia. This specimen consisted of PBMCs from the stem cell graft donor, obtained from the stem cell graft.

This chain's CDR3 is CSARGWVRDRDTEAFF. The CDR3 nucleotides read TGCAGTGCTAGAGGGTGGGTTAGGGACCGGGACACTGAAGCTTTCTTT. The gene calls are TRBV20-1 and TRBJ1-1, with a tentative D call TRBD1 (5 bases). The CDR3 length is 16 residues. V was shortened by 1 base and J by 3 bases, with 18 bases between the two germline ends. CDR1 DFQATT and CDR2 SNEGSKA come from the germline V gene (reference sequence).